This TCR beta chain derives from a study of blood T cell repertoires in COVID-19. Trimming removed 0 bases at V and 3 bases at J, with 10 bases between. CDR3 length: 14 amino acids. Germline assignment: CDR1 SGHRS and CDR2 YFSETQ. Participants came from around 25 US areas, aged about 18 to 90 years. Participants' own reports of clinical history determined their cohort assignment. Measured with immunoSEQ multiplex PCR; TCRdb has only the in-frame clones, and not every one. The sample contains about 430,000 clones, 75% to 90% of which appear only once. The receptor's source is a man aged 25-40 years who had recovered from COVID-19. The sample taken for sequencing was PBMCs or T cells enriched from blood (not recorded which). The chain recombines TRBV5-1 with TRBJ2-7; tentative D call: TRBD1 (5 bases). For the CDR3, the DNA is TGCGCCAGCAGCTTGGCCCCCAGGGACTACGAGCAGTACTTC. Amino acid sequence: CASSLAPRDYEQYF.